The present T cell receptor (beta chain) was sequenced within a study of blood T cells in healthy people across ages. Alongside a J-beta primer mix, a sample-barcoded 5' primer served in a second PCR lasting roughly 7 to 11 cycles. One entry per CDR3 protein, called by TCRdb with MiXCR from the 5' RACE reads. The sample lists about 930,000 distinct CDR3 sequences; around 29% were seen once. Study-level points and caveats: Not knowing donor CMV status may have confounded expanded clonotype changes. PBMCs were not sorted, which prevented a conclusive comparison of naive versus antigen-experienced cells.

V lost 8 bases, J lost 8 bases, and 11 bases stayed unmatched. The CDR3 consists of 12 residues. CDR1 is DFQATT, CDR2 SNEGSKA, per germline (reference sequence). This clonotype has a handful of counts. What it recognizes is unknown. Another study also made use of these data, one on T cells of mothers and their children.

The sequence was collected from a woman aged 35 to 49 in good health. Sequencing input: blood. The rearrangement joins TRBV20-1 to TRBJ1-2, with TRBD1 matching 7 bases. Here the CDR3 DNA reads TGCAGTCCGTACAGGGGCACTAACGGCTACACCTTC. Translating it yields CSPYRGTNGYTF.